This T cell receptor beta chain comes out of a study of blood T cell repertoires in COVID-19. The overall study: The origin of the acute and convalescent COVID-19 samples was the United States, Italy and Spain. T cells, B-cell-depleted T cells, or PBMCs provided the cDNA or gDNA that served as material.

Per the germline V gene, CDR1 is MNHEY and CDR2 is SMNVEV (reference sequence). V lost 2 bases and J 2 bases, leaving 7 bases between the germline ends. The CDR3 length is 15 residues. As handled by the study authors: Counts of nucleated cells, estimated from reference gene primer amplification, were obtained. TCRdb keeps only in-frame clones here, not all; method: immunoSEQ multiplex PCR. V and J calls and clone size are those listed in that table; D and trimming were worked out from the DNA. The sample consists of around 160,000 clones, about four fifths of them appearing once. This rearrangement joins TRBV27 to TRBJ2-6, with D tentatively TRBD1 (6 bases). This TCR came from a woman older than 75 with acute or convalescent COVID-19. Sequenced sample: peripheral blood. The CDR3 DNA reads TGTGCCAGCAGTTTAGCAGGGGCTGGGGCCAACGTCCTGACTTTC. This gives the protein CASSLAGAGANVLTF.